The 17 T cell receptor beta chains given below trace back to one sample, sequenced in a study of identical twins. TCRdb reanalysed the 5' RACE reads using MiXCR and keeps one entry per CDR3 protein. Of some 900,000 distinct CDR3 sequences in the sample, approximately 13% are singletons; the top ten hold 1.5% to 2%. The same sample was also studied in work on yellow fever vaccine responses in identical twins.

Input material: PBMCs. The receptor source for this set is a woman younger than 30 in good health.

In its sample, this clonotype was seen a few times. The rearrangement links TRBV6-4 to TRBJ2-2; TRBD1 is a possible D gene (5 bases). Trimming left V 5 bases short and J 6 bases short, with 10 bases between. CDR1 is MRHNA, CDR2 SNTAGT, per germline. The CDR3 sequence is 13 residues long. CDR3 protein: CASSNRSPGELFF. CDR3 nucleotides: TGTGCCAGCAGTAACAGGAGCCCCGGGGAGCTGTTTTTT.

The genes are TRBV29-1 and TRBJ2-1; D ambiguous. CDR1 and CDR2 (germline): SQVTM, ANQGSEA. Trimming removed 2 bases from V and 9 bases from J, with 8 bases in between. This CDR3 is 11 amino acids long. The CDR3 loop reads CSVERIGEQFF. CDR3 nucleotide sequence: TGCAGCGTTGAAAGGATCGGTGAGCAGTTCTTC.

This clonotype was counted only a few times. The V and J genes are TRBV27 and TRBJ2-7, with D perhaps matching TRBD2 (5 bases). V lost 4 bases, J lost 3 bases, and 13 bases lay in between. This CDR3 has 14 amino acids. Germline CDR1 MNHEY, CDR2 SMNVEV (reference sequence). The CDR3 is CASSYKEEFYEQYF. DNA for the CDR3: TGTGCCAGCAGTTACAAGGAGGAATTCTACGAGCAGTACTTC.

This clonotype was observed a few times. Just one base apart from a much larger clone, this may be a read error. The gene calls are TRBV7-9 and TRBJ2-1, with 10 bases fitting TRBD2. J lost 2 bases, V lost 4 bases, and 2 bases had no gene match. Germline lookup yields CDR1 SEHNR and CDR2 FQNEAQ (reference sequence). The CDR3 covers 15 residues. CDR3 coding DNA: TGTGCCAGCAGCTCTAGCGGGAGCACCTACAATGAGCAGTTCTTC. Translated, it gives CASSSSGSTYNEQFF.

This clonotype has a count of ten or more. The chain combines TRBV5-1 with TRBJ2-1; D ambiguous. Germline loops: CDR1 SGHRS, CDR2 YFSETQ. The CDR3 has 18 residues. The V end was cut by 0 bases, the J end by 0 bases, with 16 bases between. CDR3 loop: CASSLAPLWYSSYNEQFF. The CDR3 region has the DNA TGCGCCAGCAGCTTGGCTCCCCTGTGGTATAGCTCCTACAATGAGCAGTTCTTC.

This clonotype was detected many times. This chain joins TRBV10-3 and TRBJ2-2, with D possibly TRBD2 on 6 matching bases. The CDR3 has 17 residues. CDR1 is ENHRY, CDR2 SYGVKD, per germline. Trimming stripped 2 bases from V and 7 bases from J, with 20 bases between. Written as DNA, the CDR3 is TGTGCCATCAGTGAGACCGAGACTAGACGTCGCGGCGGGGAGCTGTTTTTT. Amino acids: CAISETETRRRGGELFF.

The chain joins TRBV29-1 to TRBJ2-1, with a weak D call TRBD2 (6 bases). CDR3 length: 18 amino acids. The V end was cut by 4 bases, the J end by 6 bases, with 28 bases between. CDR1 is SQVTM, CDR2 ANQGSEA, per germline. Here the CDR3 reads CSVVFPPSREAPRNEQFF. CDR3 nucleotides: TGCAGCGTTGTTTTCCCCCCTTCGAGGGAGGCACCTCGCAATGAGCAGTTCTTC.

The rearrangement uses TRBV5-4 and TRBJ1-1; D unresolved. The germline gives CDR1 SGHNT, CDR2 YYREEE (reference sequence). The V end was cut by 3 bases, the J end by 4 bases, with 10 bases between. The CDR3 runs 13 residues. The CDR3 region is CASSSRMSTEAFF. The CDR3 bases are TGTGCCAGCAGCTCAAGGATGAGCACTGAAGCTTTCTTT.

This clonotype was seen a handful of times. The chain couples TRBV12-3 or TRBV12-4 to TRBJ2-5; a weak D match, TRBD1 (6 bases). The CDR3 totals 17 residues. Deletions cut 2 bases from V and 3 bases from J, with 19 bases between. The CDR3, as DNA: TGTGCCAGCAGTTTACTGATTTTTGAGACAGGAGAAGAGACCCAGTACTTC. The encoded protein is CASSLLIFETGEETQYF.

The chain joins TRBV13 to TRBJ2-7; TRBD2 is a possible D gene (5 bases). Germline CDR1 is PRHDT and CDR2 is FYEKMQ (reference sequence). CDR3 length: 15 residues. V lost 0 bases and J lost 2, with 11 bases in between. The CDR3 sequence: CASSLGRVPTYEQYF. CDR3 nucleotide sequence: TGTGCCAGCAGCTTAGGGAGGGTCCCGACCTACGAGCAGTACTTC.

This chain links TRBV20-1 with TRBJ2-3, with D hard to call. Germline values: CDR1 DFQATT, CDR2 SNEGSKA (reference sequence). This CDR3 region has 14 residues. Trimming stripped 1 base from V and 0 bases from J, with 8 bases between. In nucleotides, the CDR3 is TGCAGTGCTAGAGCCCAGACTAGCACAGATACGCAGTATTTT. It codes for CSARAQTSTDTQYF.

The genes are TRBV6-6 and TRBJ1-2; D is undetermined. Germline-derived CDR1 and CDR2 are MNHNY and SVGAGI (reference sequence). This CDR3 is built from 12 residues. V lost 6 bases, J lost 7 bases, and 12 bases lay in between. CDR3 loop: CASSLHPAGYTF. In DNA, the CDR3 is TGTGCCAGCAGCTTACACCCCGCTGGCTACACCTTC.

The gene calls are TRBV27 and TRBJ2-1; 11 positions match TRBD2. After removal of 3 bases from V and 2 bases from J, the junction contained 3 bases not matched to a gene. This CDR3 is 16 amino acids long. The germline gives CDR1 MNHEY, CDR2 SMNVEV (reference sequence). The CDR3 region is CASSLRLAGTYNEQFF. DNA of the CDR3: TGTGCCAGCAGTTTGAGACTAGCGGGAACCTACAATGAGCAGTTCTTC.

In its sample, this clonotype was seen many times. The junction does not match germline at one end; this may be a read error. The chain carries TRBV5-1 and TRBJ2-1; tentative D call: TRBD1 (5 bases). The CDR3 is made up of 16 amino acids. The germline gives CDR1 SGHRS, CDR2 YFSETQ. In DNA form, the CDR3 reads TGTGCCAGCAGCTTAGGTGGGGCTAGCTCCTACAATGAGCAGTTCTTC. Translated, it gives CASSLGGASSYNEQFF.

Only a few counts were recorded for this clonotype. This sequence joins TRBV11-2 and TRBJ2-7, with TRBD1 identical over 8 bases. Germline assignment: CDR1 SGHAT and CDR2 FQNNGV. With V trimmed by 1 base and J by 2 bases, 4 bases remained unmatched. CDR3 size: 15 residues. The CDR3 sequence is CASSLGNRGAYEQYV. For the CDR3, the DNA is TGTGCCAGCAGCTTAGGAAACAGGGGGGCCTACGAGCAGTACGTC.

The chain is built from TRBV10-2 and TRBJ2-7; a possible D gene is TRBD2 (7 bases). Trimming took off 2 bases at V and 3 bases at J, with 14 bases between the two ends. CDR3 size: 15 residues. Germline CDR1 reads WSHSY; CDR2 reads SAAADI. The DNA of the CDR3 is TGCGCCAGCAGTGAGGGGGGGGGCAGGGACTACGAGCAGTACGTC. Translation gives CASSEGGGRDYEQYV.

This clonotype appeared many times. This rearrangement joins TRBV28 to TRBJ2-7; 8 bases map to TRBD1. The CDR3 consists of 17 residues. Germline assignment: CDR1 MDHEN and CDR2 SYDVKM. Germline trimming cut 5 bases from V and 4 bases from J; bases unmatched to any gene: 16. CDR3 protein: CASSPQPPAQGAYEQYF. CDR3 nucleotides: TGTGCCAGCAGTCCTCAACCCCCGGCTCAGGGGGCTTACGAGCAGTACTTC.